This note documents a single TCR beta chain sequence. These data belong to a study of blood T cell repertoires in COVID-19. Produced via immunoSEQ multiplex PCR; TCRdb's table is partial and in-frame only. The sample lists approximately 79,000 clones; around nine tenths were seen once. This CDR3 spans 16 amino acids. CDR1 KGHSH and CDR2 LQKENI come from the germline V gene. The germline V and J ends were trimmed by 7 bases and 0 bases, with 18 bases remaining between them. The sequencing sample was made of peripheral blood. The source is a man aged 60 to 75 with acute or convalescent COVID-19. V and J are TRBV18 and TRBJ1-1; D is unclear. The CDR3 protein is CASYAGVGILNTEAFF. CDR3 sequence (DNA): TGTGCCAGCTACGCCGGGGTGGGGATTTTGAACACTGAAGCTTTCTTT.